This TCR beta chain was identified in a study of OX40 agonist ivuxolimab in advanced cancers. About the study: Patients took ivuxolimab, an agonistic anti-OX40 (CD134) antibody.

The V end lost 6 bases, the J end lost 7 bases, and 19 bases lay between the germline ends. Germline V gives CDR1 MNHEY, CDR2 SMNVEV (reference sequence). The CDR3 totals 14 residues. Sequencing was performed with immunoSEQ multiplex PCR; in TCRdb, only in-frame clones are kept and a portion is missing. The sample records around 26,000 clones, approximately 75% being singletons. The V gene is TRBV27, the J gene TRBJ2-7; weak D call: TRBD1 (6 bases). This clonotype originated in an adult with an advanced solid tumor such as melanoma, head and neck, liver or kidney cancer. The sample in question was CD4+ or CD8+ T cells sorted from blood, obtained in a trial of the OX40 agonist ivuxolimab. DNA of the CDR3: TGTGCCAGCAGCCCGACAGGCCTACTGTGGGAGCAGTACTTC. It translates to CASSPTGLLWEQYF.